This entry lists 20 T cell receptor beta chains sequenced from one sample in a study of control samples from healthy donors and cancer patients. TCRdb's table, derived via immunoSEQ multiplex PCR, lists solely in-frame clones and lacks some. Among about 110,000 clones listed, 90% were seen once. Sample: blood. Receptor source: a human donor in good health. The donor label of this sample is uncertain.

The chain has TRBV7-7 and TRBJ2-5; tentatively, D is TRBD1 (5 bases). Germline assignment: CDR1 SSHAT and CDR2 FNYEAQ (reference sequence). V lost 5 bases to trimming and J lost 2 bases, with 9 bases between them. The CDR3 contains 13 residues. The CDR3 DNA follows: TGTGCCAGCAGCCTAGACAGTCAAGAGACCCAGTACTTC. It codes for CASSLDSQETQYF.

The chain combines TRBV11-1 with TRBJ2-1; TRBD1 agrees at 8 bases. The CDR3 is 15 residues long. Germline-derived CDR1 and CDR2 are SGHAT and FQDESV (reference sequence). Trimming cost V 5 bases and J 1 base; bases outside gene matches: 4. The CDR3 region has the DNA TGTGCCAGCAGCCCCACAGGGGGATCCTACAATGAGCAGTTCTTC. Encoded protein: CASSPTGGSYNEQFF.

The V gene is TRBV24-1, the J gene TRBJ2-7, with D possibly TRBD1 on 6 matching bases. This CDR3 region has 15 residues. The germline gives CDR1 KGHDR, CDR2 SFDVKD. Trimming shortened V by 3 bases and J by 4 bases, and 15 bases separated the two germline ends. CDR3 sequence reads: CATSDTGSMGYEQYF. CDR3 DNA sequence: TGTGCCACCAGTGATACAGGGTCGATGGGATACGAGCAGTACTTC.

This rearrangement joins TRBV6-1 to TRBJ1-4; the D gene is possibly TRBD1 (6 bases). Germline CDR1 is MNHNS and CDR2 is SASEGT. This CDR3 has 15 residues. Deletions cut 0 bases from V and 5 bases from J, with 10 bases between. DNA for the CDR3: TGTGCCAGCAGTGAAGCGGGGGCGCAGAATGAAAAACTGTTTTTT. It specifies CASSEAGAQNEKLFF.

The chain recombines TRBV5-1 with TRBJ1-4; D gene uncertain. V gave up 0 bases and J gave up 7 bases, with 7 bases separating them. The germline CDR1 and CDR2 sequences are SGHRS and YFSETQ. The CDR3 totals 13 residues. CDR3: CASSLVGAEKLFF. CDR3 in DNA: TGCGCCAGCAGCTTGGTCGGAGCTGAAAAACTGTTTTTT.

The rearrangement joins TRBV7-9 to TRBJ1-1; no reliable D call. The CDR3 totals 15 residues. The germline gives CDR1 SEHNR, CDR2 FQNEAQ (reference sequence). Trimming stripped 1 base from V and 2 bases from J, with 11 bases between. The DNA for the CDR3 is TGTGCCAGCAGCTTAGGGGCGGCAACAAACACTGAAGCTTTCTTT. Translating gives CASSLGAATNTEAFF.

V usage is TRBV28 and J usage is TRBJ1-5; 12 nucleotides agree with TRBD1. Germline lookup yields CDR1 MDHEN and CDR2 SYDVKM. The CDR3 sequence is 17 residues long. Trimming cost V 6 bases and J 2 bases; bases outside gene matches: 8. For the CDR3, the DNA is TGTGCCAGCAGGGACAGGGACAGGGGGCGTCGCAATCAGCCCCAGCATTTT. Its protein product is CASRDRDRGRRNQPQHF.

Written as DNA, the CDR3 is TGTGCCAGTAGTGGGTCACATAACATTCAGTACTTC. Translating gives CASSGSHNIQYF. The chain joins TRBV19 to TRBJ2-4; no clear D gene. Germline values: CDR1 LNHDA, CDR2 SQIVND (reference sequence). V shed 5 bases and J shed 7 bases, with 9 bases lying between them. The CDR3 totals 12 residues.

In this sample, this clone turned up once. V and J are TRBV10-1 and TRBJ2-5; D is perhaps TRBD1 or TRBD2 (6 bases each). The V end lost 4 bases, the J end lost 4 bases, and 10 bases lay between the germline ends. CDR3 length equals 13 residues. Germline V gene lookup returns CDR1 WNHNN and CDR2 SYGVQD (reference sequence). For the CDR3, the DNA is TGCGCCAGCAGTGGGACAGCGGGAGAGACCCAGTACTTC. This gives the protein CASSGTAGETQYF.

The genes are TRBV21-1 and TRBJ2-2. TRBV21-1 is shown as a pseudogene. The CDR3 contains 16 residues. CDR3 sequence: CASTRSWKSSSGELFF. CDR3 nucleotide sequence: TGTGCCAGCACCCGATCCTGGAAGAGCTCATCCGGGGAGCTGTTTTTT.

This sequence joins TRBV3-1 (or the pseudogene TRBV3-2) and TRBJ2-5; 11 bases are shared with TRBD2. CDR1 and CDR2 (germline): LGHDT, YNNKEL (reference sequence). The CDR3 covers 17 residues. V lost 1 base to trimming and J lost 3 bases; unmatched junction nucleotides: 7. CDR3 residues: CASSQAPMGLAEETQYF. The CDR3 DNA sequence: TGTGCCAGCAGCCAAGCTCCAATGGGACTAGCGGAAGAGACCCAGTACTTC.

The V call is TRBV5-4, the J call TRBJ1-2; no definite D call. The V gene's germline CDR1 is SGHNT and CDR2 YYREEE (reference sequence). The ends were cut back, 1 base at V and 8 bases at J, with 12 bases in the middle. The CDR3 length is 13 residues. CDR3 region: CASSLNGVEGYTF. CDR3 nucleotide sequence: TGTGCCAGCAGCTTGAACGGGGTTGAGGGCTACACCTTC.

The chain couples TRBV10-2 to TRBJ1-2, with 7 bases aligning to TRBD1. From germline, CDR1 is WSHSY and CDR2 SAAADI. The CDR3 sequence is 16 residues long. Trimming removed 4 bases from V and 2 bases from J; junction bases left unmatched: 10. The CDR3 spells CASSATGARRNYGYTF. Written as DNA, the CDR3 is TGCGCCAGCAGTGCCACAGGGGCTAGGCGCAACTATGGCTACACCTTC.

This rearrangement joins TRBV24-1 to TRBJ1-1, with no clear D. There are 13 residues in the CDR3. In germline, CDR1 is KGHDR, CDR2 SFDVKD. Trimming took off 9 bases at V and 1 base at J, with 11 bases between the two ends. The CDR3 sequence is CATVGGENTEAFF. The CDR3 region has the DNA TGTGCCACCGTGGGCGGGGAGAACACTGAAGCTTTCTTT.

CDR3: CASSFNSVEQYF. As DNA, the CDR3 is TGTGCCAGCAGCTTTAACAGCGTCGAGCAGTACTTC. This chain joins TRBV5-4 and TRBJ2-7; D remains ambiguous. The CDR3 runs to 12 residues. The germline gives CDR1 SGHNT, CDR2 YYREEE (reference sequence). With 2 bases removed from V and 6 bases from J, the gap between germline ends came to 9 bases.

The chain recombines TRBV2 with TRBJ2-2, with a possible D match to TRBD1 (6 bases). The V end was cut by 3 bases, the J end by 7 bases, with 12 bases between. The CDR3 spans 14 residues. CDR1 and CDR2 (germline): SNHLY, FYNNEI. This CDR3 reads CASSDHRANGELFF. In DNA, the CDR3 is TGTGCCAGCAGTGATCACAGGGCTAACGGGGAGCTGTTTTTT.

The chain combines TRBV6-1 with TRBJ2-6; D is uncertain. V lost 2 bases and J 0 bases, leaving 8 bases between the germline ends. In germline, CDR1 is MNHNS, CDR2 SASEGT. CDR3 size: 16 residues. CDR3 sequence reads: CASSENPGSGANVLTF. CDR3 DNA: TGTGCCAGCAGTGAAAACCCGGGCTCTGGGGCCAACGTCCTGACTTTC.

The J gene is TRBJ1-1, the V gene TRBV19, with 8 bases aligning to TRBD1. V was clipped by 4 bases and J by 5 bases; unmatched bases: 18. Germline CDR1 and CDR2: LNHDA and SQIVND (reference sequence). This CDR3 has 18 amino acids. The chain's CDR3 is CASSNLKTGASTRTEAFF. In DNA, the CDR3 is TGTGCCAGTAGTAACCTTAAGACAGGGGCCTCGACGAGAACTGAAGCTTTCTTT.

The rearrangement links TRBV29-1 to TRBJ2-1; 9 bases align to TRBD2. CDR3 length: 16 amino acids. The junction had 6 bases not matched to a gene; V was cut back by 0 bases and J by 3 bases. The germline V gene encodes CDR1 SQVTM and CDR2 ANQGSEA. The CDR3 here is CSVEDLGAGGYNEQFF. In DNA form, the CDR3 reads TGCAGCGTTGAAGATCTGGGAGCGGGGGGCTACAATGAGCAGTTCTTC.

This sequence joins TRBV6-1 and TRBJ1-4; D remains ambiguous. This CDR3 is 16 amino acids long. Germline-derived CDR1 and CDR2 are MNHNS and SASEGT. The V end was cut by 3 bases, the J end by 9 bases, with 20 bases between. CDR3 in DNA: TGTGCCAGCAGTGACGACTTGACACCTCCTGCGAAAAAACTGTTTTTT. Protein sequence: CASSDDLTPPAKKLFF.